The 20 T cell receptor beta chains given below trace back to one sample, sequenced in a study of T cells after yellow fever vaccination. TCRdb redid the calling of the 5' RACE reads with MiXCR, one entry per CDR3 protein. This table has around 550,000 distinct CDR3 sequences, less than 20% appearing once. Sample: PBMCs, taken 15 days after the yellow fever booster vaccination. These receptors were obtained from a man aged 25-40 years who received the YFV17D yellow fever vaccine.

This clonotype was counted only a few times. The chain carries TRBV25-1 and TRBJ1-4; 7 nucleotides match TRBD1. Germline V gives CDR1 MGHDK, CDR2 SYGVNS. CDR3 length equals 16 residues. V dropped 3 bases and J dropped 4; count of bases not matched to a gene: 8. This CDR3 is CASSEDRGPGNEKLFF. For the CDR3, the DNA is TGTGCCAGCAGTGAGGATAGGGGGCCGGGTAATGAAAAACTGTTTTTT.

The chain combines TRBV19 with TRBJ2-1, with D possibly TRBD1 on 5 matching bases. CDR1 and CDR2 (germline): LNHDA, SQIVND (reference sequence). CDR3 length: 15 residues. V lost 3 bases and J 5 bases, leaving 14 bases between the germline ends. The CDR3, as DNA: TGTGCCAGTAGTATTTCTGGTGTGGGGCACAATGAGCAGTTCTTC. Its protein is CASSISGVGHNEQFF.

Here the CDR3 reads CASSLAGKAYEQYF. For the CDR3, the DNA is TGTGCCAGCAGCTTAGCAGGGAAGGCCTACGAGCAGTACTTC. The chain has TRBV7-8 and TRBJ2-7; D ambiguous. CDR1 is SGHVS, CDR2 FQNEAQ, per germline. V was trimmed by 0 bases and J by 2 bases, leaving 8 bases between them. This CDR3 region has 14 residues.

This rearrangement joins TRBV6-2 or TRBV6-3 to TRBJ2-7; D remains ambiguous. From germline, CDR1 is MNHEY and CDR2 SVGEGT. CDR3 length equals 12 residues. Trimming took 5 bases from V and 3 from J, leaving 8 bases between them. CDR3 sequence reads: CASSKQSYEQYF. DNA for the CDR3: TGTGCCAGCAGTAAACAGAGCTACGAGCAGTACTTC.

This clonotype was found a few times. J is TRBJ1-2 and V is TRBV20-1; D unclear. Germline V lookup: CDR1 DFQATT, CDR2 SNEGSKA (reference sequence). Deletions cut 3 bases from V and 8 bases from J, with 10 bases between. This CDR3 has 11 residues. The chain's CDR3 is CSARVHQGYTF. CDR3 in DNA: TGCAGTGCTAGGGTCCATCAAGGCTACACCTTC.

In its sample, this clonotype was seen a few times. The chain employs TRBV20-1 and TRBJ1-1; D call uncertain. Deletions cut 3 bases from V and 7 bases from J, with 9 bases between. There are 11 residues in the CDR3. In germline, CDR1 is DFQATT, CDR2 SNEGSKA (reference sequence). CDR3 residues: CSASGSIEAFF. CDR3 nucleotide sequence: TGCAGTGCTAGTGGGTCGATTGAAGCTTTCTTT.

V usage is TRBV12-3 or TRBV12-4 and J usage is TRBJ2-1, with D maybe TRBD2 (6 bases). This CDR3 is built from 14 residues. Trimming stripped 2 bases from V and 10 bases from J, with 15 bases between. CDR3 bases: TGTGCCAGCAGTTTAATGTCTAGCGCGAGCGAGCAGTTCTTC. This translates into CASSLMSSASEQFF.

The chain employs TRBV11-2 and TRBJ2-3, with 11 bases aligning to TRBD2. The CDR3 contains 18 residues. Germline CDR1 is SGHAT and CDR2 is FQNNGV. V lost 4 bases and J lost 2; bases outside the gene matches: 11. The DNA of the CDR3 is TGTGCCAGCAGCTCCCCAGCGTCTAGCGGGAGGTCCACAGATACGCAGTATTTT. It encodes CASSSPASSGRSTDTQYF.

In this sample, this clonotype turned up a few times. V gene TRBV6-1 combines with J gene TRBJ1-5; 9 bases are shared with TRBD1. Germline lookup yields CDR1 MNHNS and CDR2 SASEGT. V lost 6 bases to trimming and J lost 8 bases; unmatched junction nucleotides: 11. This CDR3 is built from 15 residues. The CDR3 protein is CASSPGQGVFEPQHF. CDR3 sequence (DNA): TGTGCCAGCAGCCCGGGACAGGGAGTTTTTGAGCCCCAGCATTTT.

The chain is built from TRBV20-1 and TRBJ1-5; TRBD1 matches 10 bases. V lost 6 bases, J lost 5 bases, and 7 bases stayed unmatched. The germline gives CDR1 DFQATT, CDR2 SNEGSKA (reference sequence). The CDR3 consists of 14 residues. The CDR3 coding sequence is TGCAGTGCACTTCCGGGACAGGGGTATCAGCCCCAGCATTTT. This sequence encodes CSALPGQGYQPQHF.

This clonotype came up many times. The chain carries TRBV7-2 and TRBJ2-1, with D perhaps TRBD1 (5 bases). Germline CDR1 reads SGHTA; CDR2 reads FQGNSA. The CDR3 contains 16 residues. V was clipped by 2 bases and J by 4 bases, with 15 bases between them. CDR3 DNA: TGTGCCAGCAGCTTATTCAGTAAGGGGATTTACAATGAGCAGTTCTTC. Translating gives CASSLFSKGIYNEQFF.

This clonotype was found many times. The V gene is TRBV27, the J gene TRBJ2-1; D unclear. The CDR3 is 16 amino acids. The germline CDR1 and CDR2 sequences are MNHEY and SMNVEV (reference sequence). V lost 3 bases, J lost 4 bases, and 16 bases lay in between. The CDR3 sequence: CASSLLLSRSYNEQFF. Here the CDR3 DNA reads TGTGCCAGCAGTTTGCTCTTGAGCAGGAGTTACAATGAGCAGTTCTTC.

The DNA of the CDR3 is TGTGCCAGCAGCGTCGACAGGGGAGGGGAGACCCAGTACTTC. Translating gives CASSVDRGGETQYF. The gene calls are TRBV9 and TRBJ2-5, with D perhaps TRBD1 (8 bases). Trimming shortened V by 2 bases and J by 5 bases, and 13 bases separated the two germline ends. The length of the CDR3 is 14 residues. Germline-derived CDR1 and CDR2 are SGDLS and YYNGEE.

There are a few counts of this clonotype. The V call is TRBV7-2, the J call TRBJ2-5; D call uncertain. Trimming took off 7 bases at V and 5 bases at J, with 23 bases between the two ends. Per the germline V gene, CDR1 is SGHTA and CDR2 is FQGNSA. The CDR3 is 16 amino acids. The CDR3 coding sequence is TGTGCCAGCACCGCGGCCTTGGCTAGTGGTCTGGAGACCCAGTACTTC. This encodes CASTAALASGLETQYF.

This clonotype occurred a few times. This rearrangement joins TRBV20-1 to TRBJ2-3, with a weak D call TRBD2 (6 bases). This CDR3 contains 13 residues. CDR1 and CDR2 (germline): DFQATT, SNEGSKA (reference sequence). V was trimmed by 5 bases and J by 2 bases, leaving 11 bases between them. CDR3 coding DNA: TGCAGTGCTCCTCGGGAGCCCACAGATACGCAGTATTTT. As protein: CSAPREPTDTQYF.

The gene calls are TRBV5-1 and TRBJ2-3; TRBD2 might be the D (6 bases). CDR3 length: 15 amino acids. CDR1 is SGHRS and CDR2 is YFSETQ in the germline V gene. V shed 1 base and J shed 5 bases, with 14 bases lying between them. The CDR3 DNA is TGCGCCAGCAGCTTGACGGGAGAGGTCAGAGATACGCAGTATTTT. Translating gives CASSLTGEVRDTQYF.

V and J are TRBV12-3 or TRBV12-4 and TRBJ1-4; TRBD1 matches at 11 bases. V shed 5 bases and J 8 bases; nucleotides not matched to a gene: 7. The CDR3 sequence is 15 residues long. CDR3 sequence: CASSGEDRGQEKLFF. Here the CDR3 DNA reads TGTGCCAGCAGTGGGGAGGACAGGGGGCAAGAAAAACTGTTTTTT.

This clonotype was observed a few times. The chain couples TRBV7-2 to TRBJ1-4, with 10 bases fitting TRBD1. The germline V gene has CDR1 SGHTA and CDR2 FQGNSA. CDR3 size: 15 residues. V trimming: 4 bases; J trimming: 6 bases; junction bases outside the gene matches: 5. DNA of the CDR3: TGTGCCAGCAGCTGGGACAGGGGCGCGGATGAAAAACTGTTTTTT. Its protein is CASSWDRGADEKLFF.

The chain uses TRBV20-1 and TRBJ1-2; no reliable D call. The CDR3 sequence is 13 residues long. CDR1 and CDR2 from the germline V gene are DFQATT and SNEGSKA (reference sequence). V was trimmed by 2 bases and J by 4 bases, leaving 11 bases between them. The CDR3 sequence: CSARLDTPYGYTF. In DNA, the CDR3 is TGCAGTGCTAGACTCGACACCCCCTATGGCTACACCTTC.

This clonotype has a handful of counts. The gene calls are TRBV20-1 and TRBJ2-2; tentatively, D is TRBD2 (6 bases). The germline V and J ends were trimmed by 4 bases and 6 bases, with 12 bases remaining between them. Germline lookup yields CDR1 DFQATT and CDR2 SNEGSKA (reference sequence). The CDR3 spans 13 residues. The CDR3 sequence is CSATTSRSGELFF. The CDR3 DNA reads as TGCAGTGCTACGACTAGTAGGTCCGGGGAGCTGTTTTTT.